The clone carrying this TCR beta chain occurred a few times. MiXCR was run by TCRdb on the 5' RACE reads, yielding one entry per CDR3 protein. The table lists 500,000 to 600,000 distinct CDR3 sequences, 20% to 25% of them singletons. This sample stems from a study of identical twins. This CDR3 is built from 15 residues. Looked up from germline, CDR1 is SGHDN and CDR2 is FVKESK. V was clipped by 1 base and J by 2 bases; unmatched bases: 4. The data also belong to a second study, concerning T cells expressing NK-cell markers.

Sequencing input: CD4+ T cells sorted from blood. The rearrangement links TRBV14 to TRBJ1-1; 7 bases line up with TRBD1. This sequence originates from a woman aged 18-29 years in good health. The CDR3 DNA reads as TGTGCCAGCAGCCAAGGTGGGACAGTCAACACTGAAGCTTTCTTT. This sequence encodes CASSQGGTVNTEAFF.